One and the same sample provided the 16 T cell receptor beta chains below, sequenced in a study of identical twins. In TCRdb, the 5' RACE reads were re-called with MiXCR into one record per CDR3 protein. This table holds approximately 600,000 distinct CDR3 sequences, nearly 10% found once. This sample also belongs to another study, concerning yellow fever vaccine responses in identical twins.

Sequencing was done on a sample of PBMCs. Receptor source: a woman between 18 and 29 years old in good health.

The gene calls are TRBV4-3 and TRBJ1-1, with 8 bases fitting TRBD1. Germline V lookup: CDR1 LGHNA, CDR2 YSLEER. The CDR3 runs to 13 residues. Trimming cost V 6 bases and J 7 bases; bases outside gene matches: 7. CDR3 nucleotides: TGCGCCAGCAGTCAGGACAGGGCATTTGAAGCTTTCTTT. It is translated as CASSQDRAFEAFF.

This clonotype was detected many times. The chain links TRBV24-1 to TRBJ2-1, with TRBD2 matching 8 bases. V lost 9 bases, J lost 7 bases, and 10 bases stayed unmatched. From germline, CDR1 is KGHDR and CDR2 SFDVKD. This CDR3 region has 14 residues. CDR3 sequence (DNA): TGTGCCACCGAAGCGGGAGTTTTAGGGAATGAGCAGTTCTTC. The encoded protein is CATEAGVLGNEQFF.

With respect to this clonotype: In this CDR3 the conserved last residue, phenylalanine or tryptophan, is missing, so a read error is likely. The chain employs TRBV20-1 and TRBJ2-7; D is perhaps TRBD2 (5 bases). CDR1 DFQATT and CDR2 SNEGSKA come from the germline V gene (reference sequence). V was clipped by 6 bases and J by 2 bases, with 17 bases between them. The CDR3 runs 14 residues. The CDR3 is CSATDSPDPYEQYY. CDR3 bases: TGCAGTGCCACGGACTCCCCAGACCCCTACGAGCAGTACTAC.

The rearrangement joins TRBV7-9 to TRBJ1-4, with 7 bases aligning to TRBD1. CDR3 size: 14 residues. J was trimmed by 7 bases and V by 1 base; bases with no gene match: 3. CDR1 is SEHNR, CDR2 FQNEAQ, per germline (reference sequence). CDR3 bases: TGTGCCAGCAGCTTAGGACAGGGCGCTGAAAAACTGTTTTTT. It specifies CASSLGQGAEKLFF. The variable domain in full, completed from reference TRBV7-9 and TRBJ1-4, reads DTGVSQNPRHKITKRGQNVTFRCDPISEHNRLYWYRQTLGQGPEFLTYFQNEAQLEKSRLLSDRFSAERPKGSFSTLEIQRTEQGDSAMYLCASSLGQGAEKLFFGSGTQLSVL.

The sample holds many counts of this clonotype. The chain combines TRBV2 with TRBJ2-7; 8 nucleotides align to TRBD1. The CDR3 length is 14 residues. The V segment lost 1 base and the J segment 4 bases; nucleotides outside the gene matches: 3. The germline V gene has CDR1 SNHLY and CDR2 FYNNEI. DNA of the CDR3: TGTGCCAGCAGTGAAGACAGGGGGGATTACGAGCAGTACTTC. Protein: CASSEDRGDYEQYF.

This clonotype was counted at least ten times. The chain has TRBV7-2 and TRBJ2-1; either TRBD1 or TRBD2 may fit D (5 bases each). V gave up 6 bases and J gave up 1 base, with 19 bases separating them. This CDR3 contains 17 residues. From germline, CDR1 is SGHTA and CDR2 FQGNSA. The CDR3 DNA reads TGTGCCAGCAGACTGATGAGGGGAGTCGGGTCCTACAATGAGCAGTTCTTC. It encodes CASRLMRGVGSYNEQFF.

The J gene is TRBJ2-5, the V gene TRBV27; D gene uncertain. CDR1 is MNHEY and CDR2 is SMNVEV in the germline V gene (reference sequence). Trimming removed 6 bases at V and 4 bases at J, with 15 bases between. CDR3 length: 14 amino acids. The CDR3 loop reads CASRGFNGRETQYF. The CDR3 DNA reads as TGTGCCAGCAGGGGGTTCAACGGGCGAGAGACCCAGTACTTC.

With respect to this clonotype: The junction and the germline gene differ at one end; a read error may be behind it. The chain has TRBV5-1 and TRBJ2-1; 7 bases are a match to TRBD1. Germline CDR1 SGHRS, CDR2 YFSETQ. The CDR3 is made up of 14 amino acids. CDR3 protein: CASSPVMRGQSGQF. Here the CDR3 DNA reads TGCGCCAGCAGCCCGGTAATGAGGGGACAGTCGGGTCAATTC.

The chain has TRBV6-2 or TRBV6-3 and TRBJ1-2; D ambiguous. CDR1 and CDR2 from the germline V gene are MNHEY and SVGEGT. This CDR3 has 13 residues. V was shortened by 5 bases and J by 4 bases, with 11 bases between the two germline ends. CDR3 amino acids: CASSRNRIYGYTF. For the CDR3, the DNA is TGTGCCAGCAGTAGGAACAGAATCTATGGCTACACCTTC.

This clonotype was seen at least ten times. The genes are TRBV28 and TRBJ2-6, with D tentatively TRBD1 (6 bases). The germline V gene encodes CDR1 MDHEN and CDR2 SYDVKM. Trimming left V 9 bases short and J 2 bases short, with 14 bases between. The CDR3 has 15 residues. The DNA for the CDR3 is TGTGCCAGTCGGACAGTATTCCCTGGGGCCAACGTCCTGACTTTC. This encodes CASRTVFPGANVLTF.

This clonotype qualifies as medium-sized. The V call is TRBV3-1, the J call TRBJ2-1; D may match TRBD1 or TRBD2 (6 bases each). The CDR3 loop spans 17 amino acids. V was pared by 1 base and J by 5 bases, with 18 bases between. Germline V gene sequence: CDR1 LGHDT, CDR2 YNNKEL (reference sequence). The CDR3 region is CASSQAGARNPNNEQFF. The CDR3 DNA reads TGTGCCAGCAGCCAAGCGGGGGCAAGGAACCCCAACAATGAGCAGTTCTTC.

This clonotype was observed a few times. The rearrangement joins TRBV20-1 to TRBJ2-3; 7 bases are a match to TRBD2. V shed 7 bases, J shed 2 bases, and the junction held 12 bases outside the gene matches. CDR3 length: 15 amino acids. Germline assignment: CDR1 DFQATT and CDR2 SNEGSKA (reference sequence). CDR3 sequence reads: CSVWASGAHTDTQYF. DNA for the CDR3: TGCAGTGTCTGGGCTAGCGGAGCTCACACAGATACGCAGTATTTT.

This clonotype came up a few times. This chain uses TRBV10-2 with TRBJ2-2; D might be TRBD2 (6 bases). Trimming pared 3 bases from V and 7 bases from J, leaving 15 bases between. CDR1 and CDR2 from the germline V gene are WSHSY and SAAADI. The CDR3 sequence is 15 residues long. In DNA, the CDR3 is TGCGCCAGCAGTGAATGGGGGGTTTCGATCGGGGAGCTGTTTTTT. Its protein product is CASSEWGVSIGELFF.

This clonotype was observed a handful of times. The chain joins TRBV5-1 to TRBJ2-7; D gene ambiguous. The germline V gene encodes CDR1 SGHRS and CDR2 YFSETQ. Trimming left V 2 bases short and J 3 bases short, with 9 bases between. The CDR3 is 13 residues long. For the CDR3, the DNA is TGCGCCAGCAGCTTTTTGGGGTTCTACGAGCAGTACTTC. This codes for CASSFLGFYEQYF.

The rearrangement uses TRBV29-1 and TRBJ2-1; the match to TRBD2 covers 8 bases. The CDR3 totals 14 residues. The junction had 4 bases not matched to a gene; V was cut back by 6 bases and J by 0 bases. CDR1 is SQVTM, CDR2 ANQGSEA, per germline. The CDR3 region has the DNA TGCAGCGTGTACAGCGGGGGCTCCTACAATGAGCAGTTCTTC. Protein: CSVYSGGSYNEQFF.

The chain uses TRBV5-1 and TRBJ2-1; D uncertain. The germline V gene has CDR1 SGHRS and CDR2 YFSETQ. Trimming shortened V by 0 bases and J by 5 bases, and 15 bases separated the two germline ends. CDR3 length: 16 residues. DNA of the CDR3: TGCGCCAGCAGCTTGGGCGATGTCATATCGCACAATGAGCAGTTCTTC. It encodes CASSLGDVISHNEQFF.